One sample yielded the 11 T cell receptor beta chains listed below, sequenced in a study of blood T cell repertoires in COVID-19 (dated by TCRdb to 2019 to 2021). The protocol used for the library was the immunoSEQ multiplex PCR assay. In its TCRdb copy, this immuneACCESS table keeps in-frame sequences only and misses some clones. Where compared with another copy, unresolved V genes explain less than half of these, and the others have no known cause. Across this sample there are 20,000 or so clones, with over 75% seen only once. Under 4% of the sample goes to the ten largest clones. The sequencing sample was made of peripheral blood. These receptors were taken from a human donor in a cohort sampled during active COVID-19.

The V call is TRBV3-1 (or the pseudogene TRBV3-2), the J call TRBJ1-1; possibly TRBD1 for D (6 bases). V was clipped by 6 bases and J by 4 bases, with 15 bases between them. CDR3 size: 14 residues. Germline assignment: CDR1 LGHDT and CDR2 YNNKEL (reference sequence). CDR3 sequence reads: CASRQNRDTTEAFF. In nucleotides, the CDR3 is TGTGCCAGCAGACAAAACAGGGACACCACTGAAGCTTTCTTT.

The chain uses TRBV7-2 and TRBJ2-7, with 7 bases aligning to TRBD1. Germline assignment: CDR1 SGHTA and CDR2 FQGNSA. This CDR3 is built from 15 residues. The V segment lost 3 bases and the J segment 3 bases; nucleotides outside the gene matches: 8. The CDR3 coding sequence is TGTGCCAGCAGCTTTACTAGGGGGCCTTACTACGAGCAGTACTTC. The encoded protein is CASSFTRGPYYEQYF.

The rearrangement joins TRBV3-1 (or the pseudogene TRBV3-2) to TRBJ2-7; D remains ambiguous. The CDR3 consists of 12 residues. The ends were cut back, 4 bases at V and 5 bases at J, with 9 bases in the middle. Germline V gives CDR1 LGHDT, CDR2 YNNKEL (reference sequence). CDR3 residues: CASSPPGNEQYF. In DNA, the CDR3 is TGTGCCAGCAGCCCACCAGGAAACGAGCAGTACTTC.

This rearrangement joins TRBV7-9 to TRBJ1-2, with TRBD1 matching 7 bases. The CDR3 has 15 amino acids. CDR1 and CDR2 from the germline V gene are SEHNR and FQNEAQ (reference sequence). Trimming removed 5 bases from V and 11 bases from J; junction bases left unmatched: 17. CDR3 in amino acids: CASSPGDRALGLYTF. The CDR3 DNA is TGTGCCAGCAGCCCCGGAGACAGGGCGTTAGGGTTGTACACCTTC.

The CDR3 loop is CASSLGGSSYNEQFF. The CDR3 DNA follows: TGTGCCAGCAGCTTGGGCGGGAGCTCCTACAATGAGCAGTTCTTC. The V and J genes are TRBV11-3 and TRBJ2-1, with 7 positions matching TRBD2. V was pared by 3 bases and J by 0 bases, with 2 bases of the junction left unmatched. Germline CDR1 is SGHNT and CDR2 is YENEEA. This CDR3 comprises 15 residues.

This sequence joins TRBV2 and TRBJ2-5, with TRBD2 matching 9 bases. This CDR3 comprises 15 residues. Germline V CDR1 and CDR2: SNHLY, FYNNEI. Unmatched junction bases numbered 9, after V lost 5 bases and J lost 5 bases. The CDR3 is CASSRGTSPPETQYF. The CDR3 nucleotides are TGTGCCAGCAGTAGAGGGACTAGCCCTCCGGAGACCCAGTACTTC.

This chain joins TRBV5-1 and TRBJ1-2; D possibly corresponds to TRBD1 (6 bases). V dropped 5 bases and J dropped 6 bases, with 17 bases sitting between them. Germline values: CDR1 SGHRS, CDR2 YFSETQ. The CDR3 has 14 amino acids. CDR3 sequence reads: CASSYGTIRDGYTF. DNA of the CDR3: TGCGCCAGCAGTTACGGGACAATACGGGATGGCTACACCTTC.

In its sample, this clone was seen once. The chain carries TRBV28 and TRBJ1-2, with 12 bases lining up with TRBD1. Germline V CDR1 and CDR2: MDHEN, SYDVKM. J gave up 9 bases and V 7 bases, and 9 bases lay outside the gene matches. The CDR3 sequence is 14 residues long. This CDR3 reads CASTSTGTGGSYTF. The CDR3 region has the DNA TGTGCCAGCACCTCTACCGGGACAGGGGGCAGCTACACCTTC.

The chain is built from TRBV6-1 and TRBJ1-4, with D maybe TRBD1 (6 bases). V lost 2 bases and J 9 bases, leaving 16 bases between the germline ends. Germline V gene data show CDR1 as MNHNS and CDR2 as SASEGT. The CDR3 loop spans 15 amino acids. The CDR3 is CASSERGGEVQKLFF. The CDR3 nucleotides are TGTGCCAGCAGTGAACGGGGGGGCGAAGTCCAAAAACTGTTTTTT.

This chain links TRBV11-2 with TRBJ2-2; tentative D call: TRBD2 (5 bases). Trimming took off 2 bases at V and 5 bases at J, with 9 bases between the two ends. Germline V gene sequence: CDR1 SGHAT, CDR2 FQNNGV. The CDR3 extends over 14 amino acids. The CDR3 DNA follows: TGTGCCAGCAGCTTAACTAGAGCAACCGGGGAGCTGTTTTTT. Its translation is CASSLTRATGELFF. Combining the CDR3 with reference TRBV11-2 and TRBJ2-2 gives the whole variable domain EAGVAQSPRYKIIEKRQSVAFWCNPISGHATLYWYQQILGQGPKLLIQFQNNGVVDDSQLPKDRFSAERLKGVDSTLKIQPAKLEDSAVYLCASSLTRATGELFFGEGSRLTVL.

The rearrangement joins TRBV5-1 to TRBJ2-3; 10 nucleotides agree with TRBD1. The CDR3 spans 15 residues. The germline V gene encodes CDR1 SGHRS and CDR2 YFSETQ. V shed 7 bases, J shed 6 bases, and the junction held 11 bases outside the gene matches. The CDR3 coding sequence is TGCGCCAGCGGGGACAGGGGTCGGCCCCACGATACGCAGTATTTT. Protein product: CASGDRGRPHDTQYF.